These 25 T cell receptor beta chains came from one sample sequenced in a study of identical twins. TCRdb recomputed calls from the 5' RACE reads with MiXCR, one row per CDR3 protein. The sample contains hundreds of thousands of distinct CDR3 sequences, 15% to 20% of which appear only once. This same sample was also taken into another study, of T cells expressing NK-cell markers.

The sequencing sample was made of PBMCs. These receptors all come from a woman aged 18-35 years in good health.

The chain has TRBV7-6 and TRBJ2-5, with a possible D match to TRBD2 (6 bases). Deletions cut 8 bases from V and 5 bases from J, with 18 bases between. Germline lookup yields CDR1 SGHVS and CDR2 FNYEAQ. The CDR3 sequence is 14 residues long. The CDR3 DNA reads TGTGCCAGCCACCCCGGGACTTTCGACGAGACCCAGTACTTC. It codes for CASHPGTFDETQYF.

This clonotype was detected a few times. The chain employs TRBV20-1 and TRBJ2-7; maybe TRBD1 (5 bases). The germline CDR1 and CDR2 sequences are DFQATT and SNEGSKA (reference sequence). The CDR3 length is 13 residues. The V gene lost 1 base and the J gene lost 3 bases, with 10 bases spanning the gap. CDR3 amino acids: CSARVAGIYEQYF. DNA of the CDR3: TGCAGTGCTAGAGTGGCAGGGATCTACGAGCAGTACTTC.

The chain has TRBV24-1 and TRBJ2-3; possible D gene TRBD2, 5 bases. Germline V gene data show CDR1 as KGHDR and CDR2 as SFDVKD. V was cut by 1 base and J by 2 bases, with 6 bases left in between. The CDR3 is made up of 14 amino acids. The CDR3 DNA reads TGTGCCACCAGTGATTTCGGGGACACAGATACGCAGTATTTT. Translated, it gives CATSDFGDTDTQYF.

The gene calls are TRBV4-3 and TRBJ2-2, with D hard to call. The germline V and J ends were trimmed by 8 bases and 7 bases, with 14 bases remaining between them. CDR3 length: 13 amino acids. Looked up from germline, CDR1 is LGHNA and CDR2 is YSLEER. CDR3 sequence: CASALGIVGELFF. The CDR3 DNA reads TGCGCCAGCGCGCTAGGAATTGTCGGGGAGCTGTTTTTT.

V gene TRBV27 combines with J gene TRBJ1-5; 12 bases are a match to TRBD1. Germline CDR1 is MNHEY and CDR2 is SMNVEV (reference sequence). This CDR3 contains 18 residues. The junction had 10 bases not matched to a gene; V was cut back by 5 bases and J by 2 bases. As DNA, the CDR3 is TGTGCCAGCAGTCTTATTAGGGGGACAGGGGGCGGCAATCAGCCCCAGCATTTT. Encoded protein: CASSLIRGTGGGNQPQHF.

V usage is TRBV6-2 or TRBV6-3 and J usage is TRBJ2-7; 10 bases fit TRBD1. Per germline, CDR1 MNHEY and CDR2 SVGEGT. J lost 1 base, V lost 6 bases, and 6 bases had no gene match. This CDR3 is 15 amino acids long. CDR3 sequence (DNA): TGTGCCAGCAGAGGCGGGGACAGGGGTTCCTACGAGCAGTACTTC. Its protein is CASRGGDRGSYEQYF.

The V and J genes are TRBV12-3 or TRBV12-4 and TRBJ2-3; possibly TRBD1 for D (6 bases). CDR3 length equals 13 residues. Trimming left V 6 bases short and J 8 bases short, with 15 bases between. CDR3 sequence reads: CASSPLSGVTQYF. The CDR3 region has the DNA TGTGCCAGCAGCCCCCTATCAGGGGTTACGCAGTATTTT.

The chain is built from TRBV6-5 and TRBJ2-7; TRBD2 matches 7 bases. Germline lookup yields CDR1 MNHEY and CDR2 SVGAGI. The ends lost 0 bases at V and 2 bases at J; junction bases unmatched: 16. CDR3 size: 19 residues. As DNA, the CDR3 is TGTGCCAGCAGTTACTCGACCGCAGGGAGAGGCGGGAGACCCTACGAGCAGTACTTC. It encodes CASSYSTAGRGGRPYEQYF.

The CDR3 coding sequence is TGTGCCACCAGCCCAGGGACTAGCGGGGGGTATACGCAGTATTTT. Its protein is CATSPGTSGGYTQYF. V gene TRBV24-1 combines with J gene TRBJ2-3; 15 positions agree with TRBD2. The germline V gene has CDR1 KGHDR and CDR2 SFDVKD. V dropped 7 bases and J dropped 7; count of bases not matched to a gene: 5. CDR3 length: 15 amino acids.

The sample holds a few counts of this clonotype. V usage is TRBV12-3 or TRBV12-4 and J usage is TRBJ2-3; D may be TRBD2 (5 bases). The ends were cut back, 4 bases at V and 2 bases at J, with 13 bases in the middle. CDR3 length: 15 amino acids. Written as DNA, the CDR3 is TGTGCCAGCAGTTCAAGGGCGCGGGTCACAGATACGCAGTATTTT. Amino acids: CASSSRARVTDTQYF.

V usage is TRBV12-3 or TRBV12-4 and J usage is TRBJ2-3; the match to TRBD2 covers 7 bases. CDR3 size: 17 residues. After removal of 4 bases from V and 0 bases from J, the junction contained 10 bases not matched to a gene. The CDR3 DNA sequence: TGTGCCAGCAGTTCCACTATCGGGGGGACTAGCACAGATACGCAGTATTTT. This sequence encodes CASSSTIGGTSTDTQYF.

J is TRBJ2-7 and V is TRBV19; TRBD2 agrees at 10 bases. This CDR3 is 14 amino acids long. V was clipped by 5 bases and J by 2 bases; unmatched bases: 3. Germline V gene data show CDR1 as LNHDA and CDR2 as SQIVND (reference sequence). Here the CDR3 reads CASSASGSTYEQYF. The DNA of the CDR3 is TGTGCCAGTAGTGCTAGCGGGAGTACCTACGAGCAGTACTTC.

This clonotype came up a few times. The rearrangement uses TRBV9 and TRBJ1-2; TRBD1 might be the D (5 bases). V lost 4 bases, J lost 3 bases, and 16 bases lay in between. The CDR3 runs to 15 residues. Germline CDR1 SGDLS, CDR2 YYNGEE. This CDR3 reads CASSTQQEAYYGYTF. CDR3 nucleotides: TGTGCCAGCAGCACCCAACAGGAGGCCTACTATGGCTACACCTTC.

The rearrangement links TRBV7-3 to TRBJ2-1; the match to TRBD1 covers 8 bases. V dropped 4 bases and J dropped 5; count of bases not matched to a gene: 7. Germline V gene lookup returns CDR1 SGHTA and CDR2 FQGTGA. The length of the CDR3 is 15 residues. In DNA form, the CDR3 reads TGTGCCAGCAGCTACCGACCGGGACAGGACAATGAGCAGTTCTTC. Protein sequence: CASSYRPGQDNEQFF.

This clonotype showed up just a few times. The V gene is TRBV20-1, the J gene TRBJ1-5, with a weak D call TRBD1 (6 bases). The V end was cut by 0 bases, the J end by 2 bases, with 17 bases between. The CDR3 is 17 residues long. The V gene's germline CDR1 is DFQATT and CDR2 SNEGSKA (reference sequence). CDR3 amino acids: CSARDATRGGGNQPQHF. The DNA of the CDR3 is TGCAGTGCTAGAGATGCGACCAGGGGCGGTGGCAATCAGCCCCAGCATTTT.

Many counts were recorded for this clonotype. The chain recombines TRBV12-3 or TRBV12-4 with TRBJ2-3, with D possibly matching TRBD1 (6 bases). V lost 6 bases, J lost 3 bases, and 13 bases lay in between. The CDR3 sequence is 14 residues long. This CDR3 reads CASSAGARTDTQYF. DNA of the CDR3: TGTGCCAGCAGCGCAGGGGCAAGAACAGATACGCAGTATTTT.

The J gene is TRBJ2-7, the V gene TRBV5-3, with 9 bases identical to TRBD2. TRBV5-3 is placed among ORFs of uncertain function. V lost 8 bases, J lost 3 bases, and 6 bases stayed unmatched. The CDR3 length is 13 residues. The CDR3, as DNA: TGTGCCAGCAGCGGGGGGCTCCTCTACGAGCAGTACTTC. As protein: CASSGGLLYEQYF.

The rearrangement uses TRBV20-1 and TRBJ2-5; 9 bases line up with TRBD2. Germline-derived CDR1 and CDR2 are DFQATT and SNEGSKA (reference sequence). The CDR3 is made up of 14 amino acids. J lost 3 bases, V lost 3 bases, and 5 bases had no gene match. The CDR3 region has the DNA TGCAGTGCTAGGAAAGCGGGGGGCAAAGAGACCCAGTACTTC. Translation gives CSARKAGGKETQYF.

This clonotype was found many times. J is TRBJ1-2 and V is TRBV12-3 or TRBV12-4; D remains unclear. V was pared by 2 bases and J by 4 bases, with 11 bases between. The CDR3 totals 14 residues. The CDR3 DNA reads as TGTGCCAGCAGTTTACAGGTCCCAGGCTATGGCTACACCTTC. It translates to CASSLQVPGYGYTF.

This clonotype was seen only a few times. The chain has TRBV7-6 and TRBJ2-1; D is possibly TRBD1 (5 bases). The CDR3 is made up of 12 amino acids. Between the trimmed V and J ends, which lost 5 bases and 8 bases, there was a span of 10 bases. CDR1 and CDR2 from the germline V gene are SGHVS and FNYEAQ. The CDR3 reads CASSPRADEQFF. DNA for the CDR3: TGTGCCAGCAGCCCCAGGGCGGATGAGCAGTTCTTC.

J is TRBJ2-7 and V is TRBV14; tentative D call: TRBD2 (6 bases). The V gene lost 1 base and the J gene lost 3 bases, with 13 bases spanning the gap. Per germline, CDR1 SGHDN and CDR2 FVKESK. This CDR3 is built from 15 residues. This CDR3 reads CASSQGHGRGYEQYF. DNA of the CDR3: TGTGCCAGCAGCCAAGGTCACGGGAGAGGCTACGAGCAGTACTTC. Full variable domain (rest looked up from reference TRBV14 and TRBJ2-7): EAGVTQFPSHSVIEKGQTVTLRCDPISGHDNLYWYRRVMGKEIKFLLHFVKESKQDESGMPNNRFLAERTGGTYSTLKVQPAELEDSGVYFCASSQGHGRGYEQYFGPGTRLTVT.

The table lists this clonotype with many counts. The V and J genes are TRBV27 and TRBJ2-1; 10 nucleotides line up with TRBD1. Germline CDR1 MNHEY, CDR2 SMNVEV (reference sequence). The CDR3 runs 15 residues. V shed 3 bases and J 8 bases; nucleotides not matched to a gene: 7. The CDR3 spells CASSFFGTGVYEQFF. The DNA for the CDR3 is TGTGCCAGCAGTTTTTTTGGGACAGGGGTTTATGAGCAGTTCTTC.

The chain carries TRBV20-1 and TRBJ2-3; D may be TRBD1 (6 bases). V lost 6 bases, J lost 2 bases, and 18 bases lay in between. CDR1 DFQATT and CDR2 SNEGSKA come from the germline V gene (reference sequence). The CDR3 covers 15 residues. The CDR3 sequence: CSANPPGASTDTQYF. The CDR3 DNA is TGCAGTGCCAATCCCCCAGGGGCCTCCACAGATACGCAGTATTTT.

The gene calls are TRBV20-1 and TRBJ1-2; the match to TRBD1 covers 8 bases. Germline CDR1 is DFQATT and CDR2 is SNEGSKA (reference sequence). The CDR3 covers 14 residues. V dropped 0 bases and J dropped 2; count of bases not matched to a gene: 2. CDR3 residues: CSAREGQANYGYTF. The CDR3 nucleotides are TGCAGTGCTAGAGAGGGACAGGCAAACTATGGCTACACCTTC.

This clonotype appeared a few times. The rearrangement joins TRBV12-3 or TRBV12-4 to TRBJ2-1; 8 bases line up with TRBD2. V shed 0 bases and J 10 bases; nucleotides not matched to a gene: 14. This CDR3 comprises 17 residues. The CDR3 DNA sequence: TGTGCCAGCAGTTTAGCGAAAGCCGGCGGGAGGCGTGGGGAGCAGTTCTTC. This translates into CASSLAKAGGRRGEQFF.